This T cell receptor (beta chain) originates from a study of spatial heterogeneity in lung cancer. In the study overall: Detected beta-chain sequences consistently exceeded alpha-chain sequences.

TCRdb used MiXCR to reprocess the 5' RACE reads, holding one entry per CDR3 protein. The table has tens of thousands of distinct CDR3 sequences, 3% to 3.5% seen once. This clonotype was found a few times. CDR3 size: 16 residues. Germline V gene data show CDR1 as SGHVS and CDR2 as FQNEAQ. V was clipped by 5 bases and J by 3 bases, with 18 bases between them. Noted time point: sample taken at primary tumor resection. Sequencing used normal lung tissue next to the tumor, obtained at surgery. The chain carries TRBV7-8 and TRBJ2-3; D unresolved. The receptor was isolated from a male donor with early-stage non-small cell lung cancer. DNA for the CDR3: TGTGCCAGCAGCCCCACGTGGCGCGGAGCGACAGATACGCAGTATTTT. This translates into CASSPTWRGATDTQYF.